This entry lists 11 T cell receptor beta chains sequenced from one sample in a study of blood T cell repertoires in COVID-19. Profiling relied on immunoSEQ multiplex PCR, and the TCRdb table lists in-frame clones only, not all of them. Here the sample spans roughly 250,000 clones, nearly 90% being singletons. The sequencing sample was made of peripheral blood. Receptors were obtained from a woman between 35 and 50 years old who had recovered from COVID-19.

The V gene is TRBV29-1, the J gene TRBJ2-1, with 12 bases matching TRBD2. Germline CDR1 is SQVTM and CDR2 is ANQGSEA. This CDR3 region has 14 residues. Trimming took 6 bases from V and 7 from J; bases not matched to a gene: 7. DNA of the CDR3: TGCAGCGTCCGCGCTAGCGGGAGGGCGAATGAGCAGTTCTTC. Translated: CSVRASGRANEQFF.

Comments on this clone: The same CDR3 also results from other DNA sequences found in this sample. The chain carries TRBV2 and TRBJ2-7; 10 nucleotides align to TRBD1. Per germline, CDR1 SNHLY and CDR2 FYNNEI. The CDR3 is 13 amino acids. V was clipped by 6 bases and J by 5 bases; unmatched bases: 4. The CDR3 bases are TGTGCCAGCAGCCGGGACAGGGGAGACGAGCAGTACTTC. The encoded protein is CASSRDRGDEQYF.

CDR3 amino acids: CASSLGTGTGYEQYF. In DNA, the CDR3 is TGTGCCAGCAGCTTAGGGACAGGGACCGGCTACGAGCAGTACTTC. This chain uses TRBV11-2 with TRBJ2-7, with 8 bases identical to TRBD1. This CDR3 is 15 amino acids long. Germline V gene sequence: CDR1 SGHAT, CDR2 FQNNGV. Trimming took 1 base from V and 3 from J; bases not matched to a gene: 5.

This clone occurred a few times. J is TRBJ2-1 and V is TRBV6-5; 9 bases map to TRBD1. V gave up 2 bases and J gave up 9 bases; unmatched junction bases: 8. CDR3 length: 15 residues. Germline loops: CDR1 MNHEY, CDR2 SVGAGI. The CDR3 region has the DNA TGTGCCAGCAGTTACGGGGTACAGGGGGCAGGTGAGCAGTTCTTC. As protein: CASSYGVQGAGEQFF.

The chain carries TRBV7-2 and TRBJ1-6, with D possibly being TRBD1 (5 bases). CDR3 length equals 16 residues. The V gene lost 5 bases and the J gene lost 7 bases, with 18 bases spanning the gap. Germline CDR1 SGHTA, CDR2 FQGNSA. The CDR3 is CASSPWSTRANSPLHF. DNA for the CDR3: TGTGCCAGCAGCCCTTGGTCGACCAGGGCCAATTCACCCCTCCACTTT.

The chain combines TRBV27 with TRBJ2-7; tentative D call: TRBD1 (6 bases). The CDR3 length is 16 residues. With 5 bases removed from V and 4 bases from J, the gap between germline ends came to 21 bases. Germline V lookup: CDR1 MNHEY, CDR2 SMNVEV (reference sequence). DNA of the CDR3: TGTGCCAGCAGTGTGGCAGGGGCGAGCCCCCTATACGAGCAGTACTTC. As protein: CASSVAGASPLYEQYF.

CDR3 region: CASSFSRAAGNTIYF. The CDR3 region has the DNA TGTGCCAGCAGCTTCTCCAGGGCTGCTGGAAACACCATATATTTT. V usage is TRBV7-9 and J usage is TRBJ1-3; perhaps TRBD1 as D (5 bases). The length of the CDR3 is 15 residues. The V gene's germline CDR1 is SEHNR and CDR2 FQNEAQ (reference sequence). V was shortened by 3 bases and J by 2 bases, with 11 bases between the two germline ends.

For this clone: A read error may produce the germline difference seen at one junction end. The chain uses TRBV5-1 and TRBJ2-7; D is possibly TRBD2 (7 bases). Per germline, CDR1 SGHRS and CDR2 YFSETQ. This CDR3 has 15 residues. This CDR3 reads CASSPQWGGSNEQYF. CDR3 in DNA: TGCGCCAGCAGCCCACAGTGGGGGGGCTCCAACGAGCAGTACTTC.

The V and J genes are TRBV18 and TRBJ2-7; TRBD1 is a possible D gene (6 bases). Looked up from germline, CDR1 is KGHSH and CDR2 is LQKENI. CDR3 size: 15 residues. The V and J ends lost 3 bases and 0 bases respectively, with 12 bases between them. CDR3 region: CASSPSHRASYEQYF. The CDR3 DNA reads as TGTGCCAGCTCACCCTCCCACAGGGCCTCCTACGAGCAGTACTTC.

This sequence joins TRBV6-5 and TRBJ2-5; 9 bases agree with TRBD2. V was clipped by 6 bases and J by 2 bases; unmatched bases: 4. The length of the CDR3 is 14 residues. The germline V gene has CDR1 MNHEY and CDR2 SVGAGI. The CDR3 here is CASRPGLAQETQYF. For the CDR3, the DNA is TGTGCCAGCAGACCGGGACTAGCTCAAGAGACCCAGTACTTC.

V is TRBV11-2 and J is TRBJ2-3; D remains ambiguous. V was trimmed by 5 bases and J by 2 bases, leaving 14 bases between them. This CDR3 is built from 15 residues. CDR1 SGHAT and CDR2 FQNNGV come from the germline V gene. DNA of the CDR3: TGTGCCAGCAGCCGGCGCAAGAGCGACACAGATACGCAGTATTTT. It specifies CASSRRKSDTDTQYF.